These 9 T cell receptor beta chains came from one sample sequenced in a study of CD8+CD57+ T cells in acquired aplastic anemia. Genomic DNA provided the template from which TCR beta VDJ and CDR3 profiles were obtained. TCRdb used MiXCR to reprocess the reads, holding one entry per CDR3 protein. Among fewer than 85,000 distinct CDR3 sequences, roughly two thirds were seen once, and the ten largest hold roughly 80%. Whoever was chosen for sequencing had shown CD8+CD57+ cell expansion by flow cytometry. Sequenced input: sorted CD4+, CD8+, or CD8+CD57+ T cells (not recorded which) from PBMCs. These receptors were collected from a human donor with aplastic anemia.

About this clonotype itself: One junction end does not reproduce the germline sequence, and a read error may be involved. The rearrangement joins TRBV3-1 to TRBJ2-7; 7 bases line up with TRBD2. Per germline, CDR1 LGHDT and CDR2 YNNKEL (reference sequence). The CDR3 is 12 residues long. The CDR3 loop reads CASSQARTSFGF. In DNA, the CDR3 is TGTGCCAGCAGCCAGGCCAGGACTAGTTTCGGCTTC.

The rearrangement joins TRBV2 to TRBJ1-1; D is uncertain. The CDR3 has 15 amino acids. The germline V gene has CDR1 SNHLY and CDR2 FYNNEI. V lost 8 bases, J lost 1 base, and 17 bases lay in between. The CDR3 bases are TGTGCCAGCCTTCCTCCGGGCTCGGGGAACACTGAAGCTTTCTTT. Protein product: CASLPPGSGNTEAFF.

This clonotype was counted a few times. The chain is built from TRBV19 and TRBJ2-7; D unresolved. Trimming pared 5 bases from V and 4 bases from J, leaving 12 bases between. Per germline, CDR1 LNHDA and CDR2 SQIVND (reference sequence). This CDR3 spans 13 amino acids. CDR3 nucleotides: TGTGCCAGTAGTGTGGGCCCCGGATACGAGCAGTACTTC. Translated: CASSVGPGYEQYF.

The chain employs TRBV12-3 or TRBV12-4 and TRBJ1-2; D ambiguous. Trimming took off 0 bases at V and 10 bases at J, with 3 bases between the two ends. The CDR3 is made up of 10 amino acids. In nucleotides, the CDR3 is TGTGCCAGCAGTTTAGCTCACTACACCTTC. Encoded protein: CASSLAHYTF.

This clonotype was picked up many times. V and J are TRBV5-1 and TRBJ2-7, with D maybe TRBD1 (6 bases). Germline V gene data show CDR1 as SGHRS and CDR2 as YFSETQ. V lost 3 bases, J lost 4 bases, and 17 bases lay in between. This CDR3 is built from 15 residues. The CDR3 DNA sequence: TGCGCCAGCAGCTCCAACGCCCCCGACAGGTACGAGCAGTACTTC. Translating gives CASSSNAPDRYEQYF. Looking up the rest from reference TRBV5-1 and TRBJ2-7 gives the full variable domain: KAGVTQTPRYLIKTRGQQVTLSCSPISGHRSVSWYQQTPGQGLQFLFEYFSETQRNKGNFPGRFSGRQFSNSRSEMNVSTLELGDSALYLCASSSNAPDRYEQYFGPGTRLTVT.

This chain uses TRBV4-1 with TRBJ1-2, with D unresolved. Germline V gene sequence: CDR1 MGHRA, CDR2 YSYEKL. This CDR3 contains 15 residues. Trimming removed 1 base from V and 3 bases from J, with 12 bases in between. CDR3 in amino acids: CASSQVAGVHYGYTF. The CDR3 coding sequence is TGCGCCAGCAGCCAAGTAGCGGGAGTCCACTATGGCTACACCTTC.

This sequence joins TRBV20-1 and TRBJ2-7; 10 positions match TRBD1. Germline-derived CDR1 and CDR2 are DFQATT and SNEGSKA (reference sequence). The CDR3 extends over 12 amino acids. Trimming removed 3 bases from V and 6 bases from J; junction bases left unmatched: 2. For the CDR3, the DNA is TGCAGTGCTAGGTGGACAGGGGGCGAGCAGTACTTC. It encodes CSARWTGGEQYF.

The count of this clonotype is one. V and J are TRBV7-3 and TRBJ2-1, with D perhaps TRBD1 or TRBD2 (5 bases each). The CDR3 sequence is 16 residues long. The V end lost 3 bases, the J end lost 7 bases, and 19 bases lay between the germline ends. Germline V gene sequence: CDR1 SGHTA, CDR2 FQGTGA. CDR3 residues: CASSFRATRGTNEQFF. CDR3 nucleotide sequence: TGTGCCAGCAGCTTCCGTGCCACGAGGGGAACAAATGAGCAGTTCTTC.

The V call is TRBV29-1, the J call TRBJ2-5; maybe TRBD1 (6 bases). In germline, CDR1 is SQVTM, CDR2 ANQGSEA. The CDR3 has 12 amino acids. V lost 7 bases and J lost 1, with 10 bases in between. The CDR3 bases are TGCAGCGGTGGACAGATCCAAGAGACCCAGTACTTC. Protein product: CSGGQIQETQYF.